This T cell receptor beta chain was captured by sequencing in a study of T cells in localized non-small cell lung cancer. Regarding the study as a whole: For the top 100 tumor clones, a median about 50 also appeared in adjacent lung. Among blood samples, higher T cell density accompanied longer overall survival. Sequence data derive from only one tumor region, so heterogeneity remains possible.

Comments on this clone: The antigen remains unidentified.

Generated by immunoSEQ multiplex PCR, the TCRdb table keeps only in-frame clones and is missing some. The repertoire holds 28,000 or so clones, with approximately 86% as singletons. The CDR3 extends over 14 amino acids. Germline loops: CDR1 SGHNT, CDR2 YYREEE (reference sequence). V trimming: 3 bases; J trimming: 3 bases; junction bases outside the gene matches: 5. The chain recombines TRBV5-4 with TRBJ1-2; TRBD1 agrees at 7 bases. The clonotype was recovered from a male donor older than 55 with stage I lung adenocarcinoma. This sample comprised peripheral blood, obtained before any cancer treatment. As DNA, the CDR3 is TGTGCCAGCAGCTGGGACCAGGGGGACTATGGCTACACCTTC. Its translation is CASSWDQGDYGYTF.